This T cell receptor beta chain appears in the sequencing data of a study of blood T cell repertoires in COVID-19. In the study overall: Acute and convalescent COVID-19 samples came from the United States, Italy and Spain. PBMCs, B-cell-depleted T cells, or T cells provided the cDNA or gDNA that made up the material.

Authors' methods: Nucleated cell counts were estimated from reference gene primer amplification. Generated by immunoSEQ multiplex PCR, the TCRdb table keeps only in-frame clones and is missing some. V, J and clone size derive from that table, while D and trimming were established from the DNA sequence. The sample lists some 66,000 clones; about 75% were seen once. The CDR3 is made up of 16 amino acids. V was shortened by 2 bases and J by 1 base, with 14 bases between the two germline ends. Germline loops: CDR1 MNHEY, CDR2 SVGAGI. Material for sequencing was peripheral blood. The clonotype was recovered from a woman older than 75 with acute or convalescent COVID-19. The chain carries TRBV6-5 and TRBJ1-1; D remains ambiguous. In DNA form, the CDR3 reads TGTGCCAGCAGTTACGGAGGGTTCCGCGCGAACACTGAAGCTTTCTTT. It specifies CASSYGGFRANTEAFF.